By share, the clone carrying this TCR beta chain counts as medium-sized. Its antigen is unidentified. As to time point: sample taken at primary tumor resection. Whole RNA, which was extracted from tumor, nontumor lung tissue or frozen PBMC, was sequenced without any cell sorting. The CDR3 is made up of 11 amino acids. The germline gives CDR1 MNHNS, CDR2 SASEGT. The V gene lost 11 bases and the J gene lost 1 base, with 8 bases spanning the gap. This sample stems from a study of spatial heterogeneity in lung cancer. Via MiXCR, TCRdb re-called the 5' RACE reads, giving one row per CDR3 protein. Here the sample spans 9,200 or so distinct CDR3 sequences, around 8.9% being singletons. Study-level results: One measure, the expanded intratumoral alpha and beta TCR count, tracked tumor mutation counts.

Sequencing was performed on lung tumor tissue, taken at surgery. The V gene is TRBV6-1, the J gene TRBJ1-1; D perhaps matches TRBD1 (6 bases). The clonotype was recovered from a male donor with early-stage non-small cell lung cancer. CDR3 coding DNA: TGTGCCGGGGGACAGAACACTGAAGCTTTCTTT. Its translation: CAGGQNTEAFF.